Each of the 26 T cell receptor beta chains below was sequenced from the same sample in a study of blood T cell repertoires in COVID-19. Some clones are missing from TCRdb's copy, which holds only in-frame ones; the method was immunoSEQ multiplex PCR. This table has fewer than 500,000 clones, roughly 87% appearing once. Sequenced material: PBMCs or T cells enriched from blood (not recorded which). The receptors originated from a woman aged 18-29 years who had recovered from COVID-19.

Here the CDR3 reads CASGLLPDGQAHNEQFF. DNA for the CDR3: TGTGCTAGTGGTTTGTTACCGGACGGACAGGCCCACAATGAGCAGTTCTTC. The chain is built from TRBV12-5 and TRBJ2-1; 7 bases line up with TRBD1. The CDR3 sequence is 17 residues long. V shed 2 bases, J shed 5 bases, and the junction held 12 bases outside the gene matches. Germline V gives CDR1 LGHNT, CDR2 FRNRAP.

This clone was seen once. The chain has TRBV19 and TRBJ1-6, with D possibly being TRBD1 (5 bases). The germline CDR1 and CDR2 sequences are LNHDA and SQIVND (reference sequence). This CDR3 contains 15 residues. Trimming took off 6 bases at V and 7 bases at J, with 16 bases between the two ends. CDR3 in amino acids: CASSREDTRNSPLHF. The CDR3 DNA follows: TGTGCCAGTAGCAGGGAGGATACGCGGAATTCACCCCTCCACTTT.

This clone has a handful of counts. The chain links TRBV11-3 to TRBJ2-3; 7 bases map to TRBD2. The V gene end was trimmed by 0 bases and the J gene end by 4 bases; junction bases not matched to a gene: 1. Germline values: CDR1 SGHNT, CDR2 YENEEA. CDR3 length equals 14 residues. The CDR3 spells CASSLDRGADTQYF. CDR3 DNA sequence: TGTGCCAGCAGCTTAGATCGGGGGGCAGATACGCAGTATTTT.

The chain joins TRBV19 to TRBJ2-1; 7 bases map to TRBD2. CDR1 and CDR2 (germline): LNHDA, SQIVND (reference sequence). This CDR3 contains 15 residues. J lost 4 bases, V lost 6 bases, and 9 bases had no gene match. In DNA form, the CDR3 reads TGTGCCAGTAGCTTACGGGGGGTGGAATACAATGAGCAGTTCTTC. Amino acids: CASSLRGVEYNEQFF.

This clone was picked up one time. The chain couples TRBV10-3 to TRBJ1-2; D is unclear. V dropped 0 bases and J dropped 4 bases, with 24 bases sitting between them. Germline V gives CDR1 ENHRY, CDR2 SYGVKD. The CDR3 length is 19 residues. The CDR3 protein is CAISESNGWNLGAPYGYTF. The CDR3, as DNA: TGTGCCATCAGTGAGTCGAATGGTTGGAATTTGGGAGCCCCCTATGGCTACACCTTC.

The J gene is TRBJ2-3, the V gene TRBV30; weak D call: TRBD2 (5 bases). Germline assignment: CDR1 GTSNPN and CDR2 SVGIG (reference sequence). The CDR3 has 13 residues. Trimming took 3 bases from V and 8 from J, leaving 15 bases between them. The CDR3 spells CAWRVSTGGTQYF. CDR3 sequence (DNA): TGTGCCTGGAGGGTATCGACTGGAGGTACGCAGTATTTT.

The CDR3 bases are TGTGCCAGCAGCCCCGGGGGGGAGGGATCACCCCTCCACTTT. Amino acids: CASSPGGEGSPLHF. The chain combines TRBV7-9 with TRBJ1-6; tentative D call: TRBD1 (5 bases). CDR1 and CDR2 from the germline V gene are SEHNR and FQNEAQ (reference sequence). The V end was cut by 5 bases, the J end by 10 bases, with 15 bases between. The CDR3 has 14 residues.

The V call is TRBV9, the J call TRBJ2-5; 14 bases agree with TRBD2. The CDR3 loop spans 15 amino acids. With V trimmed by 7 bases and J by 9 bases, 11 bases remained unmatched. The germline V gene encodes CDR1 SGDLS and CDR2 YYNGEE. The CDR3 here is CASAGQGLAGESQYF. The CDR3 DNA follows: TGTGCCAGCGCTGGGCAGGGACTAGCGGGGGAGTCCCAGTACTTC.

V usage is TRBV9 and J usage is TRBJ2-6, with 8 bases that match TRBD1. V lost 3 bases and J lost 0; bases outside the gene matches: 11. The CDR3 length is 19 residues. Looked up from germline, CDR1 is SGDLS and CDR2 is YYNGEE. CDR3 in amino acids: CASSARQGKDFSGANVLTF. CDR3 nucleotides: TGTGCCAGCAGCGCCCGACAGGGGAAAGATTTCTCTGGGGCCAACGTCCTGACTTTC.

The rearrangement uses TRBV14 and TRBJ2-5; D gene ambiguous. CDR3 length equals 15 residues. Trimming removed 1 base at V and 5 bases at J, with 14 bases between. Germline V gene lookup returns CDR1 SGHDN and CDR2 FVKESK. The CDR3 DNA follows: TGTGCCAGCAGCCAAGGGGTGTGGCGGTCGGAGACCCAGTACTTC. Translation gives CASSQGVWRSETQYF.

V and J are TRBV15 and TRBJ1-6; D is possibly TRBD1 (5 bases). The germline V gene encodes CDR1 LNHNV and CDR2 YYDKDF (reference sequence). The CDR3 totals 19 residues. V shed 0 bases and J shed 10 bases, with 25 bases lying between them. For the CDR3, the DNA is TGTGCCACCAGCAGAGATGTGGTCGGCGGACACACAATTTTGTCACCCCTCCACTTT. Amino acid sequence: CATSRDVVGGHTILSPLHF. Full variable domain (missing parts from reference TRBV15 and TRBJ1-6): DAMVIQNPRYQVTQFGKPVTLSCSQTLNHNVMYWYQQKSSQAPKLLFHYYDKDFNNEADTPDNFQSRRPNTSFCFLDIRSPGLGDTAMYLCATSRDVVGGHTILSPLHFGNGTRLTVT.

V is TRBV5-1 and J is TRBJ2-7; D is possibly TRBD2 (5 bases). Germline V gene data show CDR1 as SGHRS and CDR2 as YFSETQ. V was trimmed by 6 bases and J by 7 bases, leaving 23 bases between them. This CDR3 contains 15 residues. The CDR3 sequence: CASKFSADSTGEQYF. As DNA, the CDR3 is TGCGCCAGCAAATTTTCAGCGGATTCGACGGGAGAGCAGTACTTC.

V is TRBV12-3 or TRBV12-4 and J is TRBJ1-3; D not certain. Trimming shortened V by 6 bases and J by 3 bases, and 6 bases separated the two germline ends. The CDR3 has 12 residues. In DNA, the CDR3 is TGTGCCAGCAGCTCTTATGGAAACACCATATATTTT. This encodes CASSSYGNTIYF.

The V and J genes are TRBV2 and TRBJ1-6, with a possible D match to TRBD1 (5 bases). Germline assignment: CDR1 SNHLY and CDR2 FYNNEI. The CDR3 sequence is 15 residues long. The V end was cut by 3 bases, the J end by 7 bases, with 13 bases between. The CDR3 nucleotides read TGTGCCAGCAGTGATTTCAGGGCAGGGAATTCACCCCTCCACTTT. Translated, it gives CASSDFRAGNSPLHF.

The chain employs TRBV7-9 and TRBJ1-4; no definite D call. Trimming shortened V by 4 bases and J by 3 bases, and 3 bases separated the two germline ends. This CDR3 region has 12 residues. Germline V gives CDR1 SEHNR, CDR2 FQNEAQ (reference sequence). The CDR3 DNA is TGTGCCAGCAGCTCCTCTAATGAAAAACTGTTTTTT. This codes for CASSSSNEKLFF.

This clone has only one observation. The chain combines TRBV30 with TRBJ1-1; D may be TRBD1 (5 bases). The V gene's germline CDR1 is GTSNPN and CDR2 SVGIG (reference sequence). The CDR3 is made up of 12 amino acids. V was clipped by 8 bases and J by 6 bases, with 16 bases between them. The CDR3, as DNA: TGTGCCGTCGGGGAGGTGGGACCTGAAGCTTTCTTT. Amino acids: CAVGEVGPEAFF. Drawing the rest from reference TRBV30 and TRBJ1-1, the complete variable domain is SQTIHQWPATLVQPVGSPLSLECTVEGTSNPNLYWYRQAAGRGLQLLFYSVGIGQISSEVPQNLSASRPQDRQFILSSKKLLLSDSGFYLCAVGEVGPEAFFGQGTRLTVV.

Here the CDR3 DNA reads TGTGCCAGCAGCCAAGAGCTTATGGGGCAGGTATTTGGAAACACCATATATTTT. It specifies CASSQELMGQVFGNTIYF. V gene TRBV4-2 combines with J gene TRBJ1-3, with D possibly TRBD1 on 5 matching bases. This CDR3 has 18 residues. The germline V and J ends were trimmed by 0 bases and 3 bases, with 18 bases remaining between them. Germline V gene lookup returns CDR1 LGHNA and CDR2 YNFKEQ.

This chain uses TRBV7-2 with TRBJ2-3; 7 nucleotides match TRBD1. Per germline, CDR1 SGHTA and CDR2 FQGNSA. The CDR3 contains 12 residues. The CDR3 loop reads CATGVMTDTQYF. In DNA form, the CDR3 reads TGTGCAACAGGGGTGATGACAGATACGCAGTATTTT.

V gene TRBV24-1 combines with J gene TRBJ2-7, with D maybe TRBD1 (5 bases). CDR1 is KGHDR and CDR2 is SFDVKD in the germline V gene. Trimming removed 3 bases from V and 5 bases from J, with 13 bases in between. There are 14 residues in the CDR3. The CDR3: CATSDPGIDNEQYF. CDR3 DNA sequence: TGTGCCACCAGTGATCCAGGGATTGACAACGAGCAGTACTTC.

The chain has TRBV19 and TRBJ2-7, with D hard to call. Germline-derived CDR1 and CDR2 are LNHDA and SQIVND (reference sequence). This CDR3 contains 15 residues. V lost 4 bases, J lost 2 bases, and 15 bases lay in between. The CDR3 region has the DNA TGTGCCAGTAGTAGTGCGCCTAGGATCCCCTACGAGCAGTACTTC. As protein: CASSSAPRIPYEQYF.

V is TRBV18 and J is TRBJ1-3; possible D gene TRBD1, 6 bases. The ends were cut back, 6 bases at V and 0 bases at J, with 15 bases in the middle. The CDR3 has 16 amino acids. Germline loops: CDR1 KGHSH, CDR2 LQKENI. As DNA, the CDR3 is TGTGCCAGCTCTCCCGGACAGCTGAACTCTGGAAACACCATATATTTT. It yields the protein CASSPGQLNSGNTIYF.

This clone was detected once. The V gene is TRBV9, the J gene TRBJ1-4; 8 bases align to TRBD1. The CDR3 spans 15 residues. Looked up from germline, CDR1 is SGDLS and CDR2 is YYNGEE. V trimming: 4 bases; J trimming: 10 bases; junction bases outside the gene matches: 12. The CDR3, as DNA: TGTGCCAGCAGCCCCCACGGGGAGACAGGGGTAAAACTGTTTTTT. It is translated as CASSPHGETGVKLFF.

The gene calls are TRBV5-1 and TRBJ2-7; 8 positions agree with TRBD2. CDR1 SGHRS and CDR2 YFSETQ come from the germline V gene. The CDR3 totals 15 residues. Trimming at V came to 5 bases and at J to 3 bases, leaving 10 bases not matched to a gene. The CDR3 region has the DNA TGCGCCAGCAGTTCGGATGGCGGGGGGAACTACGAGCAGTACTTC. As protein: CASSSDGGGNYEQYF.

The CDR3: CASSLASGSEQFF. CDR3 sequence (DNA): TGCGCCAGCAGCTTGGCTAGCGGGAGTGAGCAGTTCTTC. This chain connects TRBV5-1 to TRBJ2-1; 10 bases line up with TRBD2. In germline, CDR1 is SGHRS, CDR2 YFSETQ. CDR3 size: 13 residues. V shed 0 bases, J shed 9 bases, and the junction held 0 bases outside the gene matches.

The chain is built from TRBV11-3 and TRBJ1-3; D is ambiguous. Germline CDR1 is SGHNT and CDR2 is YENEEA. This CDR3 has 19 amino acids. The CDR3 reads CLLRLAKIGDPFSGNTIYF. Here the CDR3 DNA reads TGTTTGTTGCGCTTAGCTAAGATCGGTGATCCCTTCTCTGGAAACACCATATATTTT. Full variable domain (remainder filled in from reference TRBV11-3 and TRBJ1-3): EAGVVQSPRYKIIEKKQPVAFWCNPISGHNTLYWYLQNLGQGPELLIRYENEEAVDDSQLPKDRFSAERLKGVDSTLKIQPAELGDSAVYLCLLRLAKIGDPFSGNTIYFGEGSWLTVV.

Turning to this clone: Sequence at one end of the junction differs from germline and may be a read error. The J gene is TRBJ1-4, the V gene TRBV7-3; a weak D match, TRBD1 (5 bases). Per germline, CDR1 SGHTA and CDR2 FQGTGA. The CDR3 has 15 amino acids. The CDR3, as DNA: TGTGCCAGCAGCCTAACAGGAGCGCATAATGAAAAACTGTTTTTT. Its protein is CASSLTGAHNEKLFF.